This T cell receptor (beta chain) derives from a study of blood T cell repertoires in COVID-19 (dated by TCRdb to about 2020). Study-level background: Samples covering the acute and convalescent phases of COVID-19 were provided by collaborators in the United States, Italy and Spain. The prospective study material was composed of cDNA or gDNA derived from T cells, B-cell-depleted T cells, or PBMCs. Subjects who had been exposed to COVID-19, were actively infected with it, or had recovered from it provided the deeply sampled blood TCRbeta repertoires that made up the dataset. A freely available public database, intended as a resource for researchers studying the immune response to SARS-CoV-2, is where the repertoires were released. The samples were drawn from two sources: the first 160 participants of the ongoing ImmuneRACE study, and 1,254 subjects contributed by 6 global collaborators. The sample metadata nearly always contained a de-identified subject ID, COVID-19 status, age in years and sex. HLA class I and class II types, where available, came from metadata supplied by the sample provider rather than from assay-based typing. Study-level results and caveats: The quantity of clinical and demographic metadata differed by source and by participant and was supplied without curation.

Note on this clone: Its antigen target is currently unknown. Nothing much larger sits one base from this clone, and base qualities are not available.

In Seattle, one collaborating source enrolled patients while the infection was active and tracked those patients longitudinally over the course of disease. The collaborating institutions used their own protocols to collect whole blood in K2EDTA tubes. For TCRbeta analysis, collaborator samples were shipped as frozen whole blood, as isolated PBMCs, or as DNA extracted from either sample type. The germline V gene encodes CDR1 SGHRS and CDR2 YFSETQ. The junction shows trimming of 3 bases on V and 7 bases on J, and the gene matches do not reach 10 bases of it. The CDR3 goes from the cysteine to the phenylalanine over 15 residues. The entry retains the CDR3 DNA only, 45 bases that are in frame from base 1. The immunoSEQ Assay, a bias-controlled multiplex PCR, was used to amplify TCRbeta CDR3 regions from genomic DNA. Per the authors' processing: The number of nucleated cells in each sample was estimated by amplification of reference gene primers within the assay. Sequence reads were collapsed and filtered to measure the absolute abundance of every unique TCRbeta CDR3 rearrangement. Productive Simpson clonality was computed per sample as the square root of Simpson's diversity index over productive rearrangements. What TCRdb holds here is the immuneACCESS table cut down to in-frame rearrangements. Part of the clones is not present; checked against another copy, under half of the missing clones reflect an unresolved V gene, and the others are unexplained. For V, J and clone size, that table is used; D and trimming come from the DNA. Counted in this sample were approximately 200,000 clones; approximately 84% of them appeared once. Jointly, the top ten make up under 10% of the sample.

This receptor was obtained from a woman of 80 years or more with COVID-19, enrolled during active disease. The chain couples TRBV5-1 to TRBJ1-1; 9 junctional bases match TRBD1. The source material was peripheral blood. CDR3 reads: CASSWRDREGGEAFF. The DNA reads TGCGCCAGCAGCTGGCGGGACAGGGAAGGGGGTGAAGCTTTCTTT.